This T cell receptor beta chain was documented in a study of cytomegalovirus exposure and HLA in healthy donors. The CDR3 is 16 amino acids. Per germline, CDR1 SGHRS and CDR2 YFSETQ. V lost 2 bases to trimming and J lost 0 bases; unmatched junction nucleotides: 6. 13 Jbeta primers and 60 Vbeta primers were used for the PCR. This table comes from immunoSEQ multiplex PCR, and its TCRdb copy is limited to in-frame clones, with some not included. The profile shows about 170,000 clones, roughly 81% of them singletons. The source of this sequence is a man in his late teens or twenties in good health and CMV-seropositive. Sequencing was carried out using PBMCs. The rearrangement uses TRBV5-1 and TRBJ2-5, with 8 bases that match TRBD2. The chain's CDR3 is CASSFGSGDNQETQYF. The CDR3 DNA sequence: TGCGCCAGCAGCTTCGGTAGCGGGGACAACCAAGAGACCCAGTACTTC.